This entry features one TCR beta chain sequence. This clonotype showed up many times. There is no known antigen for this receptor. It has no much larger one-base neighbor in the sample; base qualities were not kept. This entry belongs to a study of T cells in Graves' hyperthyroidism and ophthalmopathy (dated by TCRdb to the late 2010s). In terms of the full investigation: Peripheral blood was sampled at the time of initial diagnosis, prior to any treatment. To identify TCR V-J signatures that set the groups apart, the researchers used a discovery cohort of more than 95 patients, made up of 40 to 45 with Graves' ophthalmopathy and 57 with stable Graves' hyperthyroidism. In addition, the study compared T-cell repertoires in thyroid tissue and in blood from a handful of Graves' hyperthyroidism patients. An independent validation cohort of about 20 hyperthyroidism patients and some 15 patients who later progressed to ophthalmopathy tested prospective prediction of ophthalmopathy. The paper reports TCR Vbeta CDR3 sequencing of 135 peripheral blood samples: some 44 ophthalmopathy, about 75 hyperthyroidism and approximately 17 progressor patients. The 95 to 100 discovery patients were randomly split 7:3 into training and test sets. Following sampling, methimazole starting at 30 mg daily was given to hyperthyroidism patients, and high-dose intravenous methylprednisolone was given to ophthalmopathy patients.

Amplification of TCR beta CDR3 regions was carried out from RNA transcripts. A first-round RT-PCR of the TCR CDR3 used the HTBI primer set with the Qiagen OneStep RT-PCR kit. The libraries were constructed in a second round of multiplex PCR and then size-selected and purified. The libraries were sequenced on an Illumina HiSeq2000 using paired-end 100 bp reads. On the study's bioinformatics: SOAPnuke was used to process the raw data, with reads discarded if the reads contained adapters or uncalled bases, had a mean Phred below 15, or lacked an exact constant-primer or identifier match. COPE v1.2.5 was used to merge the high-quality paired reads, and each unique nucleotide sequence was defined as a clonotype. MiTCR v1.1 was used to align clonotypes to the IMGT TRBV, TRBD and TRBJ reference segments. Only V-J combinations with frequency above 0.0001, covering 99% to 99.2% of repertoires, were analysed. The TCS score was defined as F50 (clonal expansion) divided by E x V (chaos), with BLOSUM62-based TCRdist calculated between CDR3 peptides within each V-J. Welch's t-statistics and random forest reduced approximately 520 V-J features to roughly 13, which were used in a naive Bayes classifier (R e1071). TCRdb reprocessed the public reads (quality trimming at Q25 with fastp, clone calling with MiXCR) and kept in-frame beta chains. Under each unique CDR3 protein, matching rows form one entry showing the most common genes and DNA. None of the V and J calls come from the authors' own analysis; TCRdb made them. This sample has approximately 370,000 distinct CDR3 sequences in its table, and 17% of those were observed once. The ten largest make up approximately 33% of the sample.

What the work shows at the level of the full study, not this receptor alone: Sample size was not statistically predetermined, and blinding of investigators to group allocation was not performed. In validation, progression to ophthalmopathy was predicted by the model with almost 71% sensitivity and 72.22% specificity, a median of approximately 6.5 months before onset. A 13 V-J signature model separated ophthalmopathy from stable hyperthyroidism, with about 88% sensitivity and 81% to 83% specificity in cross-validation and 80%/75% in testing. Most expanded thyroid clonotypes (frequency above 0.001) were also detected in blood, a finding suggesting that blood repertoires may reflect thyroid immune responses.

The trim is 5 bases for V and 9 bases for J, with a gap of 17 bases between the germline ends. CDR1 and CDR2, per the germline V gene, are SGHTA and FQGNSA. Measured from the cysteine to the phenylalanine, the CDR3 is 15 residues long. Just the 45-base CDR3 DNA is kept, in frame starting at base 1. The hyperthyroidism patients were between 18 and 65 years old and newly diagnosed, with a disease duration of less than 2 months. Exclusion was applied to patients with uncontrolled infections, other autoimmune diseases, pregnancy or lactation. Diagnoses were based on clinical symptoms, serum thyroxine and TRAb, thyroid ultrasound and orbital computed tomography. For progressor patients, blood was drawn at the first diagnosis of hyperthyroidism, before any ophthalmopathy symptoms had appeared. Ficoll-Paque density gradient centrifugation was used to isolate PBMCs from 10 ml of fresh peripheral blood. Patients classed as progressors first received a Graves' hyperthyroidism diagnosis and then went on to develop ophthalmopathy during follow-up. Total RNA was extracted using Trizol reagent, and RNA quality was assessed on an Agilent 2100 Bioanalyzer.

This clonotype was obtained from a woman in her thirties with Graves' hyperthyroidism that later progressed to Graves' ophthalmopathy. The V and J genes are TRBV7-2 and TRBJ1-6; the D gene assignment is ambiguous. The sequencing sample was made of blood. The sequence in DNA is TGTGCCAGCAGCCCCCAGGCCAGGCCGGGTTCACCCCTCCACTTT. Its protein is CASSPQARPGSPLHF.